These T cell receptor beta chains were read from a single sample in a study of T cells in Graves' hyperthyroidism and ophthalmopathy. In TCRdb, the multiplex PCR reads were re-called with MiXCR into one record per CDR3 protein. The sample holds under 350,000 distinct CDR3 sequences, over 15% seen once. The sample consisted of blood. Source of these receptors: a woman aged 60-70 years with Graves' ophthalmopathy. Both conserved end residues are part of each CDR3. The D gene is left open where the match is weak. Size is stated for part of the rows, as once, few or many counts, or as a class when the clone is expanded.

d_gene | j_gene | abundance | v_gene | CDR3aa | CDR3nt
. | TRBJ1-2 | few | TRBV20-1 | CSARMEDRQGRDSYGYTF | TGCAGTGCTAGAATGGAGGATAGGCAGGGAAGGGATTCCTATGGCTACACCTTC
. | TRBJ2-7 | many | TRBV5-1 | CASSLAAGSYEQYF | TGCGCCAGCAGCTTGGCAGCTGGCTCCTACGAGCAGTACTTC
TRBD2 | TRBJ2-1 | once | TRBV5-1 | CASSFLGGSYNEQFF | TGCGCCAGCAGCTTCCTGGGCGGGAGCTACAATGAGCAGTTCTTC
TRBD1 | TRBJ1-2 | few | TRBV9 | CASSAHRGSYGYTF | TGTGCCAGCAGCGCTCACAGGGGCTCGTATGGCTACACCTTC
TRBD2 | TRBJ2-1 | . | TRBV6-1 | CASSLAGEGEQFF | TGTGCCAGCAGCCTAGCGGGAGAAGGAGAGCAGTTCTTC
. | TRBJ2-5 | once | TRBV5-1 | CASSLGSSRNQETQYF | TGCGCCAGCAGCTTGGGTTCTAGCAGAAACCAAGAGACCCAGTACTTC
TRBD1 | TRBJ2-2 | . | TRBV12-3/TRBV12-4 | CASRQGADGELFF | TGTGCCAGCAGACAGGGGGCTGACGGGGAGCTGTTTTTT
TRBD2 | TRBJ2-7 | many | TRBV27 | CASSLSAGVQYF | TGTGCCAGCAGTTTATCGGCGGGAGTGCAGTACTTC
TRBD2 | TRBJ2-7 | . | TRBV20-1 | CSARLSAGGSYEQYF | TGCAGTGCTAGATTGAGTGCGGGAGGGTCCTACGAGCAGTACTTC
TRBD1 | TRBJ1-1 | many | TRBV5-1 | CASSINRGMNTEAFF | TGCGCCAGCAGCATTAACAGGGGGATGAACACTGAAGCTTTCTTT
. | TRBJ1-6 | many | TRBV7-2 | CASSSTGIGSPLHF | TGTGCCAGCAGCTCCACAGGGATCGGTTCACCCCTCCACTTT
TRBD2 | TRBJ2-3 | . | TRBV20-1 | CSASGGSSDTQYF | TGCAGTGCTAGCGGGGGGTCATCAGATACGCAGTATTTT
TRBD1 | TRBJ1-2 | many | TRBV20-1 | CSASVKGQGGVYGYTF | TGCAGTGCTAGCGTAAAGGGACAGGGGGGAGTCTATGGCTACACCTTC
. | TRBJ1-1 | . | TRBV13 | CASSLGGGGKAFF | TGTGCCAGCAGCTTGGGGGGGGGCGGGAAAGCTTTCTTT
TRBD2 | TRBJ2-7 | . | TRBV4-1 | CASSQDTSGRAAEQYF | TGCGCCAGCAGCCAAGATACTAGCGGGAGGGCCGCCGAGCAGTACTTC
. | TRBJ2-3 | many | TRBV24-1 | CATSDFARASTDTQYF | TGTGCCACCAGTGATTTCGCCAGGGCAAGCACAGATACGCAGTATTTT
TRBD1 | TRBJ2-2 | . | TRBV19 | CASSIGQGSGELFF | TGTGCCAGTAGTATCGGACAGGGGTCCGGGGAGCTGTTTTTT
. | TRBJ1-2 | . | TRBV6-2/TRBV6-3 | CATAPTRGLGYGYTF | TGTGCCACCGCGCCGACCCGAGGTTTAGGGTATGGCTACACCTTC